Listed below are T cell receptor beta chains from one sample, sequenced in a study of CD8+ T cells in alopecia areata. TCRdb keeps only in-frame clones here, not all; method: immunoSEQ multiplex PCR. This sample has some 120,000 clones, with approximately 60% found just once. The specimen comprised CD4+ T cells sorted from blood, sampled at week 4, from a patient treated with tofacitinib. These receptors were taken from a human donor with alopecia areata. Each CDR3 is given with its conserved first and last residue. D genes are given only for firm matches. Rows may omit the clone size; those that give it use once, few, many or a size class.

V gene: TRBV30
clone size: NA
J gene: TRBJ2-5
D gene: NA
CDR3 protein: CAWSKTWDTDQETQYF
CDR3 DNA: TGTGCCTGGAGTAAGACCTGGGACACCGACCAAGAGACCCAGTACTTC

V gene: TRBV5-6
clone size: NA
J gene: TRBJ1-2
D gene: NA
CDR3 protein: CASSLARGDGYTF
CDR3 DNA: TGTGCCAGCAGCTTGGCACGCGGGGATGGCTACACCTTC

V gene: TRBV29-1
clone size: NA
J gene: TRBJ1-1
D gene: NA
CDR3 protein: CSVSGNTEAFF
CDR3 DNA: TGCAGCGTTAGTGGGAACACTGAAGCTTTCTTT

V gene: TRBV7-2
clone size: NA
J gene: TRBJ1-1
D gene: NA
CDR3 protein: CASSLEGLATEGAFF
CDR3 DNA: TGTGCCAGCAGCTTAGAGGGGTTAGCTACCGAAGGCGCTTTCTTT

V gene: TRBV27
clone size: NA
J gene: TRBJ2-7
D gene: NA
CDR3 protein: CASARPGEAQYF
CDR3 DNA: TGTGCCAGCGCCCGACCCGGAGAGGCTCAGTACTTC

V gene: TRBV18
clone size: few
J gene: TRBJ1-3
D gene: TRBD1
CDR3 protein: CASSPSDRARSGNTIYF
CDR3 DNA: TGTGCCAGCTCACCAAGCGACAGGGCCCGCTCTGGAAACACCATATATTTT

V gene: TRBV9
clone size: NA
J gene: TRBJ2-1
D gene: TRBD2
CDR3 protein: CASSPLTSGRAREQFF
CDR3 DNA: TGTGCCAGCAGCCCACTGACTAGCGGGAGGGCCCGTGAGCAGTTCTTC

V gene: TRBV28
clone size: NA
J gene: TRBJ2-5
D gene: NA
CDR3 protein: CASMGPQYQETQYF
CDR3 DNA: TGTGCCAGCATGGGGCCGCAGTACCAAGAGACCCAGTACTTC

V gene: TRBV29-1
clone size: NA
J gene: TRBJ2-5
D gene: NA
CDR3 protein: CSVVTGQETQYF
CDR3 DNA: TGCAGCGTTGTCACAGGACAAGAGACCCAGTACTTC

V gene: TRBV5-4
clone size: once
J gene: TRBJ2-5
D gene: NA
CDR3 protein: CASSTTSEVWQTQYF
CDR3 DNA: TGTGCCAGCAGCACGACTAGTGAGGTCTGGCAGACCCAGTACTTC

V gene: TRBV11-2
clone size: NA
J gene: TRBJ2-5
D gene: TRBD2
CDR3 protein: CASSLGAASGGQETQYF
CDR3 DNA: TGTGCCAGCAGCTTAGGAGCGGCTAGCGGGGGGCAAGAGACCCAGTACTTC

V gene: TRBV5-1
clone size: NA
J gene: TRBJ2-5
D gene: NA
CDR3 protein: CASSPQGSQETQYF
CDR3 DNA: TGCGCCAGCAGCCCACAGGGATCCCAAGAGACCCAGTACTTC

V gene: TRBV19
clone size: once
J gene: TRBJ1-2
D gene: NA
CDR3 protein: CASTRGGGYTF
CDR3 DNA: TGTGCCAGTACCAGGGGCGGCGGCTACACCTTC

V gene: TRBV28
clone size: few
J gene: TRBJ2-5
D gene: NA
CDR3 protein: CASSLSGLTQYF
CDR3 DNA: TGTGCCAGCAGTTTAAGCGGCCTCACCCAGTACTTC

V gene: TRBV5-1
clone size: once
J gene: TRBJ2-5
D gene: TRBD2
CDR3 protein: CASSLGLVAGQETQYF
CDR3 DNA: TGCGCCAGCAGCTTGGGCCTGGTAGCGGGGCAAGAGACCCAGTACTTC

V gene: TRBV13
clone size: NA
J gene: TRBJ1-5
D gene: NA
CDR3 protein: CASSLGTGFQPQHF
CDR3 DNA: TGTGCCAGCAGCTTAGGGACAGGTTTCCAGCCCCAGCATTTT

V gene: TRBV2
clone size: few
J gene: TRBJ2-2
D gene: NA
CDR3 protein: CASSESSHDTGELFF
CDR3 DNA: TGTGCCAGCAGTGAAAGTAGCCATGACACCGGGGAGCTGTTTTTT

V gene: TRBV2
clone size: NA
J gene: TRBJ1-5
D gene: TRBD1
CDR3 protein: CASRRGDREAQHF
CDR3 DNA: TGTGCCAGCCGCCGAGGAGACAGGGAGGCCCAGCATTTT

V gene: TRBV30
clone size: NA
J gene: TRBJ1-2
D gene: TRBD1
CDR3 protein: CAWSGIDRGSNYGYTF
CDR3 DNA: TGTGCCTGGAGTGGAATCGACAGGGGATCTAACTATGGCTACACCTTC

V gene: TRBV5-1
clone size: few
J gene: TRBJ2-1
D gene: NA
CDR3 protein: CASSPGLSGGNEQFF
CDR3 DNA: TGCGCCAGCAGCCCCGGACTATCCGGGGGCAATGAGCAGTTCTTC

V gene: TRBV28
clone size: NA
J gene: TRBJ2-7
D gene: NA
CDR3 protein: CASRLLNYEQYF
CDR3 DNA: TGTGCCAGCAGACTGCTGAACTACGAGCAGTACTTC

V gene: TRBV29-1
clone size: NA
J gene: TRBJ2-6
D gene: NA
CDR3 protein: CSVTTHRSTSGANVLTF
CDR3 DNA: TGCAGCGTCACGACACACCGATCCACCTCTGGGGCCAACGTCCTGACTTTC

V gene: TRBV29-1
clone size: NA
J gene: TRBJ1-2
D gene: TRBD1
CDR3 protein: CSVGGGQANYGYTF
CDR3 DNA: TGCAGCGTTGGAGGGGGACAGGCTAACTATGGCTACACCTTC

V gene: TRBV15
clone size: NA
J gene: TRBJ2-6
D gene: NA
CDR3 protein: CATSSRQFSGANVLTF
CDR3 DNA: TGTGCCACCAGCAGCAGACAGTTCTCTGGGGCCAACGTCCTGACTTTC

V gene: TRBV11-1
clone size: NA
J gene: TRBJ2-7
D gene: NA
CDR3 protein: CASSLVGVTYEQYF
CDR3 DNA: TGTGCCAGCAGCTTAGTCGGCGTCACCTACGAGCAGTACTTC

V gene: TRBV4-1
clone size: NA
J gene: TRBJ2-5
D gene: NA
CDR3 protein: CASSQVVLVGSQYF
CDR3 DNA: TGCGCCAGCAGCCAAGTAGTCCTAGTCGGAAGCCAGTACTTC

V gene: TRBV30
clone size: NA
J gene: TRBJ2-2
D gene: NA
CDR3 protein: CAWSVGRAGELFF
CDR3 DNA: TGTGCCTGGAGTGTCGGGCGGGCCGGGGAGCTGTTTTTT

V gene: TRBV5-1
clone size: few
J gene: TRBJ1-5
D gene: TRBD1
CDR3 protein: CASSFDRGQPQHF
CDR3 DNA: TGCGCCAGCAGCTTTGACAGGGGACAGCCCCAGCATTTT

V gene: TRBV30
clone size: NA
J gene: TRBJ1-5
D gene: NA
CDR3 protein: CAWSVEGSQPQHF
CDR3 DNA: TGTGCCTGGAGTGTGGAGGGATCCCAGCCCCAGCATTTT

V gene: TRBV30
clone size: once
J gene: TRBJ1-4
D gene: NA
CDR3 protein: CANGPLPGTPGKLFF
CDR3 DNA: TGTGCCAATGGACCCCTTCCCGGGACTCCAGGAAAACTGTTTTTT

V gene: TRBV9
clone size: NA
J gene: TRBJ2-6
D gene: TRBD1
CDR3 protein: CASSARPGQGFSGANVLTF
CDR3 DNA: TGTGCCAGCAGCGCCAGACCGGGACAGGGCTTCTCTGGGGCCAACGTCCTGACTTTC

V gene: TRBV4-1
clone size: NA
J gene: TRBJ2-3
D gene: TRBD2
CDR3 protein: CASSQPGTSGRTDTQYF
CDR3 DNA: TGCGCCAGCAGCCAACCCGGGACTAGCGGGCGCACAGATACGCAGTATTTT

V gene: TRBV15
clone size: NA
J gene: TRBJ2-1
D gene: NA
CDR3 protein: CATSRDRGVRFF
CDR3 DNA: TGTGCCACCAGCAGAGATAGAGGGGTCCGGTTCTTC

V gene: TRBV5-1
clone size: NA
J gene: TRBJ1-1
D gene: NA
CDR3 protein: CASSLVGVGASQAFF
CDR3 DNA: TGCGCCAGCAGCTTGGTAGGGGTGGGGGCAAGTCAAGCTTTCTTT

V gene: TRBV30
clone size: NA
J gene: TRBJ1-2
D gene: NA
CDR3 protein: CAWSDLGTYGYTF
CDR3 DNA: TGTGCCTGGAGTGATCTAGGCACTTATGGCTACACCTTC

V gene: TRBV19
clone size: NA
J gene: TRBJ2-7
D gene: NA
CDR3 protein: CASFNRDTFSYEQYF
CDR3 DNA: TGTGCCAGTTTCAACCGGGACACCTTTTCCTACGAGCAGTACTTC

V gene: TRBV7-2
clone size: NA
J gene: TRBJ2-5
D gene: TRBD1
CDR3 protein: CASSLARTGVGETQYF
CDR3 DNA: TGTGCCAGCAGCTTAGCGCGGACAGGGGTTGGGGAGACCCAGTACTTC

V gene: TRBV2
clone size: NA
J gene: TRBJ1-5
D gene: NA
CDR3 protein: CASNVEAQPQHF
CDR3 DNA: TGTGCCAGCAACGTCGAAGCCCAGCCCCAGCATTTT

V gene: TRBV6-1
clone size: NA
J gene: TRBJ1-1
D gene: TRBD1
CDR3 protein: CASRTGTPTEAFF
CDR3 DNA: TGTGCCAGCAGGACAGGGACCCCCACTGAAGCTTTCTTT

V gene: TRBV7-2
clone size: few
J gene: TRBJ2-7
D gene: TRBD2
CDR3 protein: CASSRRGGTTSSYEQYF
CDR3 DNA: TGTGCCAGCAGCCGTAGGGGAGGGACCACGAGCTCCTACGAGCAGTACTTC

V gene: TRBV5-1
clone size: NA
J gene: TRBJ1-1
D gene: NA
CDR3 protein: CASSLPGRTEAFF
CDR3 DNA: TGCGCCAGCAGCTTGCCCGGAAGGACTGAAGCTTTCTTT

V gene: TRBV4-2
clone size: few
J gene: TRBJ1-4
D gene: NA
CDR3 protein: CASSLAPLTQGGKLFF
CDR3 DNA: TGTGCCAGCAGCCTGGCCCCCCTGACACAGGGAGGAAAACTGTTTTTT